What follows are 9 T cell receptor beta chains derived from one specimen sequenced in a study of OX40 agonist ivuxolimab in advanced cancers. Libraries were prepared by immunoSEQ multiplex PCR; TCRdb keeps only in-frame clonotypes and omits some of them. Among more than 55,000 clones listed, just over 85% were seen once. The source material was CD4+ or CD8+ T cells sorted from blood, sampled in a trial of the OX40 agonist ivuxolimab. The receptors here all came from an adult with an advanced solid tumor such as melanoma, head and neck, liver or kidney cancer.

This chain uses TRBV13 with TRBJ1-6, with D unclear. Trimming removed 2 bases from V and 5 bases from J, with 10 bases in between. Germline V CDR1 and CDR2: PRHDT, FYEKMQ (reference sequence). This CDR3 is 15 amino acids long. The CDR3 DNA sequence: TGTGCCAGCAGCTTAAGTCAGGAACATAATTCACCCCTCCACTTT. Translated, it gives CASSLSQEHNSPLHF. Based on the CDR3 plus reference TRBV13 and TRBJ1-6, the full variable domain is AAGVIQSPRHLIKEKRETATLKCYPIPRHDTVYWYQQGPGQDPQFLISFYEKMQSDKGSIPDRFSAQQFSDYHSELNMSSLELGDSALYFCASSLSQEHNSPLHFGNGTRLTVT.

V and J are TRBV5-1 and TRBJ2-3, with 9 bases identical to TRBD1. The trim removed 4 bases at V and 3 bases at J, leaving 3 bases unmatched. This CDR3 is 14 amino acids long. Germline V CDR1 and CDR2: SGHRS, YFSETQ. The CDR3 DNA follows: TGCGCCAGCAGCATAGGACAGGGGACAGATACGCAGTATTTT. It yields the protein CASSIGQGTDTQYF.

V is TRBV10-3 and J is TRBJ2-3; the match to TRBD2 covers 9 bases. Germline-derived CDR1 and CDR2 are ENHRY and SYGVKD. This CDR3 has 15 residues. V trimming: 7 bases; J trimming: 5 bases; junction bases outside the gene matches: 10. CDR3 sequence reads: CAITPSGEVLDTQYF. The CDR3 region has the DNA TGTGCCATCACCCCTAGCGGGGAGGTTTTAGATACGCAGTATTTT.

The V call is TRBV4-3, the J call TRBJ2-3; 9 bases are shared with TRBD2. V shed 1 base and J 4 bases; nucleotides not matched to a gene: 9. CDR3 length: 17 amino acids. CDR1 and CDR2 from the germline V gene are LGHNA and YSLEER. DNA for the CDR3: TGCGCCAGCAGCCAAGCCGGGTTGGGACTAGCTTCAGATACGCAGTATTTT. Translating gives CASSQAGLGLASDTQYF.

The chain recombines TRBV28 with TRBJ1-5, with D possibly TRBD1 on 5 matching bases. CDR1 is MDHEN and CDR2 is SYDVKM in the germline V gene. V lost 8 bases to trimming and J lost 7 bases, with 12 bases between them. CDR3 length: 12 amino acids. The CDR3 coding sequence is TGTGCCAGCTCCGCGGACATCCAGCCCCAGCATTTT. Amino acids: CASSADIQPQHF.

This chain links TRBV30 with TRBJ1-4, with 7 bases lining up with TRBD1. Per germline, CDR1 GTSNPN and CDR2 SVGIG (reference sequence). The CDR3 runs 13 residues. Trimming at V came to 2 bases and at J to 8 bases, leaving 5 bases not matched to a gene. The CDR3 bases are TGTGCCTGGAGTAGAGGGACAGCCGAAAAACTGTTTTTT. Translating it yields CAWSRGTAEKLFF. Based on the CDR3 plus reference TRBV30 and TRBJ1-4, the full variable domain is SQTIHQWPATLVQPVGSPLSLECTVEGTSNPNLYWYRQAAGRGLQLLFYSVGIGQISSEVPQNLSASRPQDRQFILSSKKLLLSDSGFYLCAWSRGTAEKLFFGSGTQLSVL.

Here the CDR3 reads CASSPGQQLTDTQYF. For the CDR3, the DNA is TGTGCCAGCAGTCCGGGACAGCAACTCACAGATACGCAGTATTTT. This chain links TRBV7-9 with TRBJ2-3; 7 bases fit TRBD1. Per the germline V gene, CDR1 is SEHNR and CDR2 is FQNEAQ (reference sequence). J was trimmed by 2 bases and V by 6 bases; bases with no gene match: 8. The CDR3 loop spans 15 amino acids. Filled out from reference TRBV7-9 and TRBJ2-3, the complete variable domain reads DTGVSQNPRHKITKRGQNVTFRCDPISEHNRLYWYRQTLGQGPEFLTYFQNEAQLEKSRLLSDRFSAERPKGSFSTLEIQRTEQGDSAMYLCASSPGQQLTDTQYFGPGTRLTVL.

This sequence joins TRBV7-9 and TRBJ2-2; D perhaps matches TRBD1 (5 bases). The germline V gene has CDR1 SEHNR and CDR2 FQNEAQ (reference sequence). This CDR3 region has 15 residues. V was pared by 1 base and J by 0 bases, with 6 bases between. The CDR3 DNA follows: TGTGCCAGCAGCTTAGAGACAGCGAACACCGGGGAGCTGTTTTTT. Translation gives CASSLETANTGELFF.

The sample holds one count of this clone. This sequence joins TRBV19 and TRBJ2-5; 7 nucleotides line up with TRBD1. The J call is doubtful: the DNA matches TRBJ2-7 better. The length of the CDR3 is 16 residues. Germline-derived CDR1 and CDR2 are LNHDA and SQIVND (reference sequence). DNA for the CDR3: TGTGCCAGTAGTATAGATAAGGCAGGGGGTCCCTACGAGCAGTACTTC. It codes for CASSIDKAGGPYEQYF.